This TCR beta chain derives from a study of regulatory T cells in long-lasting Graves disease. The table lists this clonotype with many counts. Its antigen is undetermined. Noted time point: persistent/refractory GD, antithyroid drugs over 5 years with positive TRAb. PBMC-derived RNA was used for the TCR library. Germline-derived CDR1 and CDR2 are SGHTA and FQGNSA. The V and J ends lost 2 bases and 3 bases, in that order; junction bases with no gene match: 13. CDR3 length: 19 residues. Arm-PCR with iRepertoire HTBI primers amplified the CDR3 regions for these TCR beta libraries. TCRdb re-called the multiplex PCR reads through MiXCR, storing one row per CDR3 protein. The table lists about 460,000 distinct CDR3 sequences, less than 25% of them singletons. Points from the study as a whole: Newly diagnosed disease favored TRBV20-1 and TRBJ2-1 over persistent disease. Patients with persistent disease shared 2,700 or so public clonotypes, outpacing the approximately 920 shared by new patients.

The TCR comes from a female donor with Graves disease. Here the sequenced sample was peripheral blood mononuclear cells (PBMCs), taken when the disease was refractory, from a patient treated with antithyroid drugs. The chain combines TRBV7-2 with TRBJ1-2; 12 positions match TRBD1. The CDR3 DNA follows: TGTGCCAGCAGCTTAAGGACCCCCGGGACAGGGGGCGCTGACTATGGCTACACCTTC. It translates to CASSLRTPGTGGADYGYTF. Complete variable domain (other parts from reference TRBV7-2 and TRBJ1-2): GAGVSQSPSNKVTEKGKDVELRCDPISGHTALYWYRQSLGQGLEFLIYFQGNSAPDKSGLPSDRFSAERTGGSVSTLTIQRTQQEDSAVYLCASSLRTPGTGGADYGYTFGSGTRLTVV.